A selection of T cell receptor beta chains follows, all from one sample in a study of molecular identifiers for immune sequencing clone quantification. TCRdb re-called the PCR reads with MiXCR, one entry per CDR3 protein. The table records some 320,000 distinct CDR3 sequences, 20% to 25% of them present only once. The sequenced material came from naive CD8+ T cells from blood, with Jurkat cell RNA spiked in. These receptors came from a human donor in good health. Some libraries in this study had Jurkat cell RNA spiked in. The CDR3 runs from the conserved cysteine through the conserved F or W. The D gene is left open where the match is weak. Clone size, where shown, is once, few, many, or a class for clones that have expanded.

v_call	clone_size	j_call	d_call	cdr3_aa
TRBV5-1	many	TRBJ1-1	TRBD1	CASSGGTGRYTEAFF
TRBV14	.	TRBJ2-3	.	CASATLEAASTDTQYF
TRBV28	.	TRBJ1-1	.	CVSSPGPNTEAFF
TRBV6-2/TRBV6-3	many	TRBJ1-1	.	CASSYGGAYTEAFF
TRBV19	many	TRBJ1-5	.	CASSIVRELGLPQHF
TRBV27	.	TRBJ2-2	.	CASSLHANTGELFF
TRBV3-1	.	TRBJ2-4	.	CASSLGQRFKNIQYF
TRBV7-9	many	TRBJ1-5	.	CASTTIGDNQPQHF
TRBV7-2	many	TRBJ2-7	TRBD2	CASSLGAQVGGFYEQYF
TRBV6-5	few	TRBJ2-3	TRBD2	CASRPRGGADTQYF
TRBV7-9	many	TRBJ2-7	.	CASSWPGGWEQYF
TRBV7-2	.	TRBJ2-3	.	CASSLWPHDTDTQYF
TRBV7-6	many	TRBJ2-1	.	CASSRIPGARSEQFF
TRBV7-2	few	TRBJ1-1	.	CASSFSPGTEAFF
TRBV30	few	TRBJ2-3	.	CAWYFKLTDTQYF
TRBV2	.	TRBJ2-3	.	CASRVSADTQYF
TRBV15	many	TRBJ2-1	TRBD1	CATSRGFGTGVLEQFF
TRBV7-2	many	TRBJ1-4	TRBD1	CASSSPTGSLKKLFF
TRBV6-5	many	TRBJ2-1	.	CASSYTQDDEQFF
TRBV6-2/TRBV6-3	.	TRBJ2-7	.	CASTPEGQYYEQYF
TRBV6-4	many	TRBJ1-1	.	CASTKDRYGLGEAFF
TRBV24-1	many	TRBJ2-1	TRBD1	CATSATPVDRFDSYYNEQFF
TRBV29-1	many	TRBJ2-2	TRBD2	CSVAPGLAGGTGELFF
TRBV4-3	.	TRBJ2-6	.	CASSQGGRGTGANVLTF
TRBV13	few	TRBJ1-2	.	CASSAAGTHYGYTF
TRBV19	few	TRBJ2-4	.	CASSIGSRGENIQYF
TRBV11-2	.	TRBJ2-7	.	CASSLARDPLSYEQYF
TRBV4-1	many	TRBJ1-2	TRBD1	CASSPYNTEGADGYTF
TRBV4-3	many	TRBJ1-2	TRBD1	CASSQDTGGTNYGYTF
TRBV6-6	many	TRBJ2-3	.	CASSSQGSPDTQYF
TRBV18	.	TRBJ2-6	TRBD2	CASSPPPQTSGKPPGANVLTF
TRBV7-9	many	TRBJ2-7	.	CASSSQSSSYEQYF
TRBV27	many	TRBJ2-7	.	CASSPIRGAGEQYF
TRBV5-6	many	TRBJ1-5	.	CASNTAFQPQHF
TRBV7-9	many	TRBJ2-3	TRBD1	CASSPPTGADTQYF
TRBV3-1	many	TRBJ1-5	.	CASSRQLRTQHF
TRBV12-3/TRBV12-4	many	TRBJ2-1	.	CASSSRESTHEQFF
TRBV11-2	.	TRBJ2-7	.	CASSPEVGASLWEQYF
TRBV28	.	TRBJ2-7	TRBD2	CASSAGLAGFYEQYF
TRBV13	many	TRBJ2-5	TRBD2	CASSLRARGGRETQYF
TRBV4-1	many	TRBJ2-7	TRBD1	CASSQEDQGAVEQYF
TRBV7-9	many	TRBJ2-7	TRBD1	CASSPPDRGGEQYF
TRBV19	many	TRBJ2-6	.	CASIGANVLTF
TRBV11-2	.	TRBJ2-3	.	CASSSRTSFTDTQYF
TRBV4-1	.	TRBJ2-2	.	CASSQEGVWGTGELFF
TRBV7-6	.	TRBJ2-3	TRBD2	CASSLPTGLAGEGELTDTQYF
TRBV20-1	.	TRBJ1-4	.	CSARDPGAATNEKLFF
TRBV6-5	many	TRBJ1-1	.	CASSYQTGTEAFF
TRBV10-2	few	TRBJ1-4	.	CASSVGPAEKLFF
TRBV6-2/TRBV6-3	.	TRBJ1-1	.	CAGSYDGGGTEAFF
TRBV29-1	many	TRBJ2-3	TRBD2	CSVELGTSGGARTDTQYF
TRBV12-3/TRBV12-4	many	TRBJ2-1	TRBD2	CASKSSFASGYNEQFF